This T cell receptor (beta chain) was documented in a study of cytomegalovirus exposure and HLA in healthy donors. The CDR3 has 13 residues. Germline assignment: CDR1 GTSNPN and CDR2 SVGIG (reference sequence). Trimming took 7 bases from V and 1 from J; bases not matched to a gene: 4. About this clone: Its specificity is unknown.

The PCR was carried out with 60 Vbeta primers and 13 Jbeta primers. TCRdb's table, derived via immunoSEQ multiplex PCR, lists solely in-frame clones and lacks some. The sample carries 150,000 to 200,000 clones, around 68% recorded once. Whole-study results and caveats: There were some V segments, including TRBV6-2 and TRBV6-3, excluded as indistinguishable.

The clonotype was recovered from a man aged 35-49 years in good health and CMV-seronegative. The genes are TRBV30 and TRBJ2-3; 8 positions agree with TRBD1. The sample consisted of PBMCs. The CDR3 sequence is CASRGRGTDTQYF. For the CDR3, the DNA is TGTGCCTCCAGGGGGCGGGGCACAGATACGCAGTATTTT.